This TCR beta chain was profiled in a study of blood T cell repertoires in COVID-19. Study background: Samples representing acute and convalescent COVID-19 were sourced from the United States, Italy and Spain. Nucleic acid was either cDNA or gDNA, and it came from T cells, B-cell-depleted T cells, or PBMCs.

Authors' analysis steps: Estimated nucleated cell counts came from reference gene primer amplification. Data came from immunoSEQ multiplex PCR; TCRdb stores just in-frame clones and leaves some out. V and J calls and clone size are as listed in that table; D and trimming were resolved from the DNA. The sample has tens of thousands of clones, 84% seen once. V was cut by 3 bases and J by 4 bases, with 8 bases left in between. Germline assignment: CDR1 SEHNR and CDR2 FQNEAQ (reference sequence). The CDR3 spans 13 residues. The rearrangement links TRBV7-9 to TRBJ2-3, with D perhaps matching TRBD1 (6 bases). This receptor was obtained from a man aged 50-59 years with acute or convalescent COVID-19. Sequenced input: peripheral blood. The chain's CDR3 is CASSFEGADTQYF. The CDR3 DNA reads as TGTGCCAGCAGCTTTGAGGGGGCAGATACGCAGTATTTT.